These 9 T cell receptor beta chains came from one sample sequenced in a study of human versus mouse CDR3 diversity and MHC coevolution. This table comes from immunoSEQ multiplex PCR, and its TCRdb copy is limited to in-frame clones, with some not included. Here the sample spans just under 60,000 clones, approximately 94% being singletons. Sequenced: naive CD4+ T cells from blood. Subset: CD45RO-negative CD62L-positive naive CD4 T cells. These TCRs come from a person between 55 and 69 years old in good health.

This chain connects TRBV5-1 to TRBJ2-2; no clear D. Trimming cost V 4 bases and J 0 bases, with 10 bases left between them. The CDR3 loop spans 15 amino acids. Germline lookup yields CDR1 SGHRS and CDR2 YFSETQ. The CDR3 DNA reads as TGCGCCAGCAGCCCCACTACAACGAACACCGGGGAGCTGTTTTTT. The encoded protein is CASSPTTTNTGELFF. Drawing the rest from reference TRBV5-1 and TRBJ2-2, the complete variable domain is KAGVTQTPRYLIKTRGQQVTLSCSPISGHRSVSWYQQTPGQGLQFLFEYFSETQRNKGNFPGRFSGRQFSNSRSEMNVSTLELGDSALYLCASSPTTTNTGELFFGEGSRLTVL.

The rearrangement uses TRBV5-1 and TRBJ2-2; D might be TRBD1 (6 bases). V was trimmed by 1 base and J by 3 bases, leaving 13 bases between them. Germline CDR1 reads SGHRS; CDR2 reads YFSETQ. The CDR3 extends over 16 amino acids. The CDR3 sequence: CASSLNRVTDTGELFF. Written as DNA, the CDR3 is TGCGCCAGCAGCTTGAACAGGGTGACGGACACCGGGGAGCTGTTTTTT.

The CDR3 DNA reads as TGTGCCAGCAGTGCTCAGGGGGACACAGATACGCAGTATTTT. Amino acids: CASSAQGDTDTQYF. The genes are TRBV6-1 and TRBJ2-3, with 7 bases fitting TRBD1. V gave up 4 bases and J gave up 2 bases; unmatched junction bases: 3. The CDR3 has 14 amino acids. From germline, CDR1 is MNHNS and CDR2 SASEGT.

The J gene is TRBJ2-7, the V gene TRBV19; 7 bases match TRBD1. With 5 bases clipped from V and 3 bases from J, the junction kept 7 bases outside the gene matches. This CDR3 region has 14 residues. Germline V gene data show CDR1 as LNHDA and CDR2 as SQIVND (reference sequence). CDR3 protein: CASSADRAGYEQYF. The CDR3 bases are TGTGCCAGTAGTGCCGACAGGGCGGGCTACGAGCAGTACTTC.

This chain uses TRBV5-1 with TRBJ2-2; the match to TRBD2 covers 13 bases. Germline V gives CDR1 SGHRS, CDR2 YFSETQ. There are 16 residues in the CDR3. With V trimmed by 4 bases and J by 5 bases, 5 bases remained unmatched. The CDR3 DNA is TGCGCCAGCAGCCTACTAGCGGGAGGGAGGACCGGGGAGCTGTTTTTT. Encoded protein: CASSLLAGGRTGELFF.

The chain uses TRBV27 and TRBJ2-1; possibly TRBD1 for D (6 bases). V was pared by 7 bases and J by 9 bases, with 13 bases between. The CDR3 has 12 residues. CDR1 and CDR2 (germline): MNHEY, SMNVEV (reference sequence). The CDR3 loop reads CASTQTGSEQFF. The DNA of the CDR3 is TGTGCCAGCACGCAAACAGGGAGTGAGCAGTTCTTC.

This sequence joins TRBV12-5 and TRBJ2-5, with D perhaps TRBD1 (7 bases). CDR3 size: 15 residues. Germline V gene lookup returns CDR1 LGHNT and CDR2 FRNRAP. V lost 6 bases and J lost 4, with 18 bases in between. Here the CDR3 reads CASGNYRGGGETQYF. CDR3 bases: TGTGCTAGTGGAAATTACAGGGGAGGAGGAGAGACCCAGTACTTC.

Only one count was recorded for this clone. This chain links TRBV29-1 with TRBJ2-7, with D maybe TRBD2 (6 bases). Germline CDR1 is SQVTM and CDR2 is ANQGSEA. V dropped 6 bases and J dropped 0 bases, with 15 bases sitting between them. The CDR3 loop spans 14 amino acids. CDR3 in amino acids: CSVVRDSSSYEQYF. The CDR3 DNA is TGCAGCGTAGTCCGGGACTCCAGCTCCTACGAGCAGTACTTC.

The chain employs TRBV5-3 and TRBJ1-5; 8 nucleotides align to TRBD1. TRBV5-3 is flagged as an ORF with uncertain function. After removal of 4 bases from V and 0 bases from J, the junction contained 18 bases not matched to a gene. The CDR3 is made up of 20 amino acids. CDR3 protein: CARSPPCRGRNIYSNQPQHF. The CDR3 DNA reads TGTGCCAGAAGCCCCCCTTGCAGGGGGCGAAATATATATAGCAATCAGCCCCAGCATTTT.